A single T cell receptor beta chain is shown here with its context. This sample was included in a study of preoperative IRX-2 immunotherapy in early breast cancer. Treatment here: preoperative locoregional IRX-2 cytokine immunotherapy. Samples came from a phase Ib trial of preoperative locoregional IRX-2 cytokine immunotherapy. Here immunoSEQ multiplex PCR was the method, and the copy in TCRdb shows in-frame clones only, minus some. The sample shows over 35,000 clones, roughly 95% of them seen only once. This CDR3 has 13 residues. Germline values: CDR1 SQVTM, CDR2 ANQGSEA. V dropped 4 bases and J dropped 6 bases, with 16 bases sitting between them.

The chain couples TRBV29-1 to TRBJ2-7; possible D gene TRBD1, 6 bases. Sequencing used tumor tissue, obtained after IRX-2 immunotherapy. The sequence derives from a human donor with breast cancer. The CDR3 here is CSVVGRQVREQYF. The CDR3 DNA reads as TGCAGCGTTGTAGGAAGACAGGTTCGCGAGCAGTACTTC.